These 8 T cell receptor beta chains were sequenced from one sample in a study of early T cells in non-severe SARS-CoV-2 infection. Via MiXCR, TCRdb re-called the 5' RACE reads, giving one row per CDR3 protein. The sample lists about 61,000 distinct CDR3 sequences, 11% seen once, with 1.7% in the top ten. Sequenced: whole blood. The receptors were gathered from an adult who was a healthcare worker with PCR-confirmed SARS-CoV-2 infection or an uninfected control (not recorded which).

The table lists this clonotype with a few counts. The J gene is TRBJ2-2, the V gene TRBV7-6; 9 nucleotides agree with TRBD1. The CDR3 contains 16 residues. The germline gives CDR1 SGHVS, CDR2 FNYEAQ. V was pared by 2 bases and J by 3 bases, with 4 bases of the junction left unmatched. For the CDR3, the DNA is TGTGCCAGCAGCTTAAGGAGGACAGGGGACACCGGGGAGCTGTTTTTT. It is translated as CASSLRRTGDTGELFF. The full variable domain, in which reference TRBV7-6 and TRBJ2-2 provide the parts outside the CDR3, is GAGVSQSPRYKVTKRGQDVALRCDPISGHVSLYWYRQALGQGPEFLTYFNYEAQQDKSGLPNDRFSAERPEGSISTLTIQRTEQRDSAMYRCASSLRRTGDTGELFFGEGSRLTVL.

This clonotype was observed a handful of times. The chain combines TRBV6-6 with TRBJ2-7; 10 bases match TRBD1. This CDR3 is built from 21 residues. CDR1 is MNHNY, CDR2 SVGAGI, per germline (reference sequence). After removal of 4 bases from V and 3 bases from J, the junction contained 24 bases not matched to a gene. CDR3 residues: CASSFPGQGNQLGLTRYEQYF. DNA of the CDR3: TGTGCCAGCAGTTTCCCGGGACAGGGGAATCAACTGGGTCTGACTCGCTACGAGCAGTACTTC.

This clonotype was detected many times. The V call is TRBV6-2 or TRBV6-3, the J call TRBJ2-3; D is unclear. Trimming cost V 4 bases and J 2 bases, with 7 bases left between them. CDR3 size: 13 residues. CDR1 MNHEY and CDR2 SVGEGT come from the germline V gene. The CDR3 loop is CASSWANTDTQYF. CDR3 sequence (DNA): TGTGCCAGCAGTTGGGCTAACACAGATACGCAGTATTTT.

At least ten counts were recorded for this clonotype. The genes are TRBV29-1 and TRBJ2-7; 7 bases fit TRBD1. Germline V gene sequence: CDR1 SQVTM, CDR2 ANQGSEA. The CDR3 is made up of 14 amino acids. The ends lost 5 bases at V and 2 bases at J; junction bases unmatched: 9. For the CDR3, the DNA is TGCAGCGTTCCGGGACAGCTCCCACCCTACGAGCAGTACTTC. Translating gives CSVPGQLPPYEQYF.

V gene TRBV7-2 combines with J gene TRBJ1-5; no clear D gene. The CDR3 is 13 residues long. The V and J ends lost 3 bases and 5 bases respectively, with 8 bases between them. Looked up from germline, CDR1 is SGHTA and CDR2 is FQGNSA. The CDR3 is CASSFDRDQPQHF. The CDR3 region has the DNA TGTGCCAGCAGCTTTGACCGGGATCAGCCCCAGCATTTT.

The chain combines TRBV7-2 with TRBJ1-1; 9 nucleotides line up with TRBD1. V was pared by 5 bases and J by 0 bases, with 4 bases of the junction left unmatched. CDR1 and CDR2 from the germline V gene are SGHTA and FQGNSA. This CDR3 spans 15 amino acids. The CDR3 loop is CASSPRDRVNTEAFF. The CDR3 DNA reads as TGTGCCAGCAGCCCCCGGGACAGGGTGAACACTGAAGCTTTCTTT.

Only one count was recorded for this clonotype. The J gene is TRBJ2-4, the V gene TRBV4-3; D call uncertain. V gave up 0 bases and J gave up 8 bases, with 11 bases separating them. This CDR3 is 14 amino acids long. Looked up from germline, CDR1 is LGHNA and CDR2 is YSLEER. The CDR3 DNA reads as TGCGCCAGCAGCCAAGATACCACCGGCGACATTCAGTACTTC. This translates into CASSQDTTGDIQYF.

Ten or more counts support this clonotype. The chain combines TRBV10-1 with TRBJ1-1, with 11 bases that match TRBD1. Trimming cost V 6 bases and J 8 bases; bases outside gene matches: 11. The CDR3 is 15 amino acids. The V gene's germline CDR1 is WNHNN and CDR2 SYGVQD (reference sequence). The CDR3 loop is CASRETRDRGGEAFF. CDR3 sequence (DNA): TGCGCCAGCAGGGAAACCCGGGACAGGGGGGGAGAAGCTTTCTTT.